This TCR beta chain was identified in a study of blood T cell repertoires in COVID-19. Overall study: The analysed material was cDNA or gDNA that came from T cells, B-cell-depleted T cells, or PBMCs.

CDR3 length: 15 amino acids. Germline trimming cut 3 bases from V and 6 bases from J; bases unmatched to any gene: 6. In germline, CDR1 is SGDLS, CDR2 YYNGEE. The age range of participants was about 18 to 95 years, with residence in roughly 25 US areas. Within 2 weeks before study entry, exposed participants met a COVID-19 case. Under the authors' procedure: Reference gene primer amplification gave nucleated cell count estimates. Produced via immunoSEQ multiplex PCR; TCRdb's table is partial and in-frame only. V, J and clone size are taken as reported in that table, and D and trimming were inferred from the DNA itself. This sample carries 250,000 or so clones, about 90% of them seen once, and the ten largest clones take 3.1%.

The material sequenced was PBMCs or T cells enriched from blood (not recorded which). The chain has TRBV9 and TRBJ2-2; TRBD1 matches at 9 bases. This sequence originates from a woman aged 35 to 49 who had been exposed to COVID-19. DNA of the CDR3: TGTGCCAGCAGCGCTCCGGGACAGGGCTCCGGGGAGCTGTTTTTT. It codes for CASSAPGQGSGELFF. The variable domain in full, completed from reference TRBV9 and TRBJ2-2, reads DSGVTQTPKHLITATGQRVTLRCSPRSGDLSVYWYQQSLDQGLQFLIQYYNGEERAKGNILERFSAQQFPDLHSELNLSSLELGDSALYFCASSAPGQGSGELFFGEGSRLTVL.